Presented here are 24 T cell receptor beta chains from one specimen sequenced in a study of blood T cells in healthy people across ages. PCR was performed a second time for about 7 to 11 cycles using a sample-barcoded 5' primer and a J-beta primer mix. TCRdb independently ran MiXCR on the 5' RACE reads; one entry per CDR3 protein. The sample has roughly 1,500,000 distinct CDR3 sequences, around 36% seen once; the top ten hold approximately 10%. Sequencing was carried out using blood. The receptors stem from a woman in her twenties or thirties in good health.

The sample holds many counts of this clonotype. The chain employs TRBV3-1 and TRBJ2-7; D remains unclear. The germline V gene has CDR1 LGHDT and CDR2 YNNKEL (reference sequence). Trimming left V 0 bases short and J 2 bases short, with 5 bases between. The CDR3 totals 13 residues. In nucleotides, the CDR3 is TGTGCCAGCAGCCAAGAGGGTCCCTACGAGCAGTACTTC. Its protein product is CASSQEGPYEQYF.

The CDR3 region has the DNA TGTGCCAGCAGCTCAGCGGGGGGTGGGGGAAGCACTGAAGCTTTCTTT. Protein: CASSSAGGGGSTEAFF. The chain has TRBV7-9 and TRBJ1-1, with D possibly TRBD1 on 5 matching bases. The V gene's germline CDR1 is SEHNR and CDR2 FQNEAQ (reference sequence). Trimming shortened V by 4 bases and J by 4 bases, and 19 bases separated the two germline ends. CDR3 length: 16 residues.

This clonotype was observed a few times. This chain connects TRBV20-1 to TRBJ2-2; 11 bases line up with TRBD2. The germline gives CDR1 DFQATT, CDR2 SNEGSKA (reference sequence). After removal of 5 bases from V and 5 bases from J, the junction contained 7 bases not matched to a gene. The CDR3 is 15 residues long. DNA of the CDR3: TGCAGTGCTCCCCGGGCTAGCGGGAGGACCGGGGAGCTGTTTTTT. Translating gives CSAPRASGRTGELFF.

V and J are TRBV7-8 and TRBJ2-3, with D tentatively TRBD1 or TRBD2 (5 bases each). The CDR3 has 18 amino acids. Germline CDR1 SGHVS, CDR2 FQNEAQ. Trimming left V 4 bases short and J 4 bases short, with 24 bases between. CDR3 DNA: TGTGCCAGCAGCTCCCTAATGGTGGGGGTTAGAAGTTCAGATACGCAGTATTTT. Translated, it gives CASSSLMVGVRSSDTQYF.

This chain joins TRBV20-1 and TRBJ2-7, with D uncertain. The germline V gene has CDR1 DFQATT and CDR2 SNEGSKA (reference sequence). Deletions cut 6 bases from V and 3 bases from J, with 9 bases between. CDR3 length: 11 amino acids. DNA for the CDR3: TGCAGTGCCCGAGAGTTCTACGAGCAGTACTTC. Protein product: CSAREFYEQYF.

This rearrangement joins TRBV28 to TRBJ2-5; 9 bases agree with TRBD2. V trimming: 4 bases; J trimming: 1 base; junction bases outside the gene matches: 13. CDR1 MDHEN and CDR2 SYDVKM come from the germline V gene. The CDR3 covers 18 residues. The CDR3 here is CASSSSPYRLAAQETQYF. In DNA form, the CDR3 reads TGTGCCAGCAGTTCCTCCCCGTATAGACTAGCGGCCCAAGAGACCCAGTACTTC.

This clonotype was counted a single time. The chain employs TRBV28 and TRBJ1-2; tentatively, D is TRBD1 (6 bases). Per the germline V gene, CDR1 is MDHEN and CDR2 is SYDVKM. CDR3 size: 15 residues. V was pared by 6 bases and J by 2 bases, with 16 bases between. The chain's CDR3 is CASRDDRLKNYGYTF. For the CDR3, the DNA is TGTGCCAGCAGAGATGACAGGCTAAAAAACTATGGCTACACCTTC.

The chain joins TRBV5-1 to TRBJ1-1, with D tentatively TRBD1 (6 bases). This CDR3 contains 14 residues. Germline assignment: CDR1 SGHRS and CDR2 YFSETQ. Trimming cost V 4 bases and J 4 bases, with 14 bases left between them. The CDR3: CASSPRQDTTEAFF. As DNA, the CDR3 is TGCGCCAGCAGCCCGAGACAGGATACCACTGAAGCTTTCTTT.

This clonotype was seen at least ten times. The rearrangement uses TRBV4-1 and TRBJ2-7, with a possible D match to TRBD2 (5 bases). The CDR3 totals 13 residues. Germline V gene sequence: CDR1 MGHRA, CDR2 YSYEKL. Trimming took 4 bases from V and 3 from J, leaving 10 bases between them. Here the CDR3 reads CASSPSLGYEQYF. The CDR3, as DNA: TGCGCCAGCAGCCCATCACTAGGCTACGAGCAGTACTTC.

The J gene is TRBJ2-2, the V gene TRBV4-2; no clear D. V was trimmed by 0 bases and J by 2 bases, leaving 7 bases between them. This CDR3 has 15 residues. Germline V lookup: CDR1 LGHNA, CDR2 YNFKEQ. The CDR3 is CASSQDVTNTGELFF. CDR3 in DNA: TGTGCCAGCAGCCAAGATGTCACAAACACCGGGGAGCTGTTTTTT.

There are a few counts of this clonotype. The chain uses TRBV14 and TRBJ2-7, with 12 nucleotides matching TRBD2. Germline CDR1 and CDR2: SGHDN and FVKESK. Trimming took 1 base from V and 8 from J; bases not matched to a gene: 6. This CDR3 is built from 15 residues. The CDR3, as DNA: TGTGCCAGCAGCCAAGTACTAGCGGGGGGCGCCAAGCAGTACTTC. It specifies CASSQVLAGGAKQYF.

The chain uses TRBV14 and TRBJ1-1; 7 nucleotides align to TRBD1. The CDR3 covers 15 residues. Unmatched junction bases numbered 2, after V lost 0 bases and J lost 1 base. Germline V CDR1 and CDR2: SGHDN, FVKESK. The CDR3, as DNA: TGTGCCAGCAGCCAAGATAACAGGGGGAACACTGAAGCTTTCTTT. Encoded protein: CASSQDNRGNTEAFF.

This chain uses TRBV2 with TRBJ1-5; TRBD1 is a possible D gene (6 bases). CDR1 and CDR2 (germline): SNHLY, FYNNEI. Trimming shortened V by 2 bases and J by 7 bases, and 12 bases separated the two germline ends. The CDR3 is 14 residues long. The CDR3 nucleotides are TGTGCCAGCAGTGAATTGGGGGCAGGGCAGCCCCAGCATTTT. Translated: CASSELGAGQPQHF.

The chain is built from TRBV25-1 and TRBJ2-5; 9 positions agree with TRBD1. V lost 4 bases and J lost 7; bases outside the gene matches: 10. Germline CDR1 reads MGHDK; CDR2 reads SYGVNS. The CDR3 covers 15 residues. The CDR3 coding sequence is TGTGCCAGCAGTGCAGCCGGGACAGGGTCAAGGACCCAGTACTTC. Protein sequence: CASSAAGTGSRTQYF.

The chain recombines TRBV7-2 with TRBJ2-7; D may match TRBD1 or TRBD2 (5 bases each). This CDR3 has 13 residues. Germline V CDR1 and CDR2: SGHTA, FQGNSA. V was cut by 2 bases and J by 6 bases, with 11 bases left in between. The CDR3 region is CASSLNTRGEQYF. As DNA, the CDR3 is TGTGCCAGCAGCTTAAACACTAGGGGCGAGCAGTACTTC. Together with reference TRBV7-2 and TRBJ2-7, the CDR3 gives the full variable domain: GAGVSQSPSNKVTEKGKDVELRCDPISGHTALYWYRQSLGQGLEFLIYFQGNSAPDKSGLPSDRFSAERTGGSVSTLTIQRTQQEDSAVYLCASSLNTRGEQYFGPGTRLTVT.

This clonotype was picked up many times. The CDR3 DNA follows: TGCGCCAGCAGCCAGGCCGGGACAGGGATCTCCTACGAGCAGTACTTC. Its protein product is CASSQAGTGISYEQYF. This chain uses TRBV4-1 with TRBJ2-7, with 9 bases aligning to TRBD1. The CDR3 spans 16 residues. The germline V gene encodes CDR1 MGHRA and CDR2 YSYEKL. V dropped 3 bases and J dropped 0; count of bases not matched to a gene: 6.

The chain recombines TRBV4-2 with TRBJ2-1; D is undetermined. Trimming removed 0 bases at V and 7 bases at J, with 16 bases between. The CDR3 totals 16 residues. Looked up from germline, CDR1 is LGHNA and CDR2 is YNFKEQ. The CDR3 sequence is CASSQEASRAGNEQFF. CDR3 DNA: TGTGCCAGCAGCCAAGAGGCTAGTAGGGCCGGGAATGAGCAGTTCTTC.

This clonotype was seen a handful of times. The rearrangement uses TRBV9 and TRBJ1-2, with D unresolved. Germline CDR1 and CDR2: SGDLS and YYNGEE. The CDR3 has 13 amino acids. Trimming cost V 0 bases and J 8 bases, with 11 bases left between them. The CDR3 DNA is TGTGCCAGCAGCGTAGACGCGGCAGACGGCTACACCTTC. Residues: CASSVDAADGYTF. Variable domain in full (rest from reference TRBV9 and TRBJ1-2): DSGVTQTPKHLITATGQRVTLRCSPRSGDLSVYWYQQSLDQGLQFLIQYYNGEERAKGNILERFSAQQFPDLHSELNLSSLELGDSALYFCASSVDAADGYTFGSGTRLTVV.

The chain combines TRBV7-9 with TRBJ2-3, with TRBD2 matching 13 bases. V lost 5 bases and J lost 1; bases outside the gene matches: 6. There are 17 residues in the CDR3. Germline V CDR1 and CDR2: SEHNR, FQNEAQ (reference sequence). CDR3 sequence reads: CASSRLAGGYGTDTQYF. The CDR3 region has the DNA TGTGCCAGCAGCAGACTAGCGGGGGGTTACGGCACAGATACGCAGTATTTT.

This clonotype turned up a few times. This chain joins TRBV28 and TRBJ1-5, with a tentative D call TRBD1 (5 bases). Germline CDR1 reads MDHEN; CDR2 reads SYDVKM. The ends were cut back, 4 bases at V and 3 bases at J, with 10 bases in the middle. The CDR3 is made up of 14 amino acids. CDR3 DNA: TGTGCCAGCAGTTGGGGGAAGGACAATCAGCCCCAGCATTTT. As protein: CASSWGKDNQPQHF.

The chain carries TRBV2 and TRBJ1-4; D gene unclear. The CDR3 has 16 residues. From germline, CDR1 is SNHLY and CDR2 FYNNEI. The V gene lost 2 bases and the J gene lost 8 bases, with 18 bases spanning the gap. CDR3 bases: TGTGCCAGCAGTGAACTTGGGCCTCTGGCGGGGGAAAAACTGTTTTTT. This translates into CASSELGPLAGEKLFF. Looking up the rest from reference TRBV2 and TRBJ1-4 gives the full variable domain: EPEVTQTPSHQVTQMGQEVILRCVPISNHLYFYWYRQILGQKVEFLVSFYNNEISEKSEIFDDQFSVERPDGSNFTLKIRSTKLEDSAMYFCASSELGPLAGEKLFFGSGTQLSVL.

The chain combines TRBV11-2 with TRBJ2-7; perhaps D is TRBD1 or TRBD2 (5 bases each). Per the germline V gene, CDR1 is SGHAT and CDR2 is FQNNGV. The V and J ends lost 2 bases and 4 bases respectively, with 9 bases between them. The CDR3 length is 13 residues. The CDR3 DNA reads as TGTGCCAGCAGCTTATGGGGACCTTACGAGCAGTACTTC. It is translated as CASSLWGPYEQYF.

This clonotype was detected ten times or more. The gene calls are TRBV7-2 and TRBJ1-1, with unresolved D. Trimming left V 1 base short and J 0 bases short, with 9 bases between. Germline V gives CDR1 SGHTA, CDR2 FQGNSA. This CDR3 is 15 amino acids long. Here the CDR3 reads CASSLGVTVNTEAFF. The DNA for the CDR3 is TGTGCCAGCAGCTTAGGTGTGACGGTGAACACTGAAGCTTTCTTT.

This clonotype appeared a few times. CDR3 sequence reads: CSAREAGIPFTDTQYF. Written as DNA, the CDR3 is TGCAGTGCTAGAGAGGCCGGAATCCCTTTCACAGATACGCAGTATTTT. This rearrangement joins TRBV20-1 to TRBJ2-3; D not resolved. Trimming removed 0 bases from V and 2 bases from J, with 15 bases in between. Germline V gene lookup returns CDR1 DFQATT and CDR2 SNEGSKA (reference sequence). The CDR3 runs 16 residues.